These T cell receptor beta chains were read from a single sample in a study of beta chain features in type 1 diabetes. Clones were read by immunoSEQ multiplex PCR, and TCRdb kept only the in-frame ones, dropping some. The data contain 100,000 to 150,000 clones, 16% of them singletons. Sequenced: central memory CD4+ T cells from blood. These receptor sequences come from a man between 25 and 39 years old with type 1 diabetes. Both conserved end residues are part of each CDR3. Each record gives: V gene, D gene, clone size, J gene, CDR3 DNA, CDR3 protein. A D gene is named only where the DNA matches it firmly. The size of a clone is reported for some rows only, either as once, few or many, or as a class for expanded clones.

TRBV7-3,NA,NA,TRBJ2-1,TGTGCCAGCAGCTTAGCGGGCGCCAATGAGCAGTTCTTC,CASSLAGANEQFF
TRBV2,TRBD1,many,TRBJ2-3,TGTGCCAGCCCACGGCCCCGGGACAGACGCGCAGATACGCAGTATTTT,CASPRPRDRRADTQYF
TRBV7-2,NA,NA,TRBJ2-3,TGTGCCAGCAGCTTCAATCCCGCAGATACGCAGTATTTT,CASSFNPADTQYF
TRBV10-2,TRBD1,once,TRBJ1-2,TGCGCCAGCACGACAGGGACAAACTATGGCTACACCTTC,CASTTGTNYGYTF
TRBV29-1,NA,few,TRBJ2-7,TGCAGCGTTGAAGGTCCCGCTTCCTACGAGCAGTACTTC,CSVEGPASYEQYF
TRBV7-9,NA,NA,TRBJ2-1,TGTGCCAGCGGGAGGAACAATGAGCAGTTCTTC,CASGRNNEQFF
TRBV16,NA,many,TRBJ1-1,TGTGCCAGCAGCCCGAGGGGGGGTACAACTGAAGCTTTCTTT,CASSPRGGTTEAFF
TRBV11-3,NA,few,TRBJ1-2,TGTGCCAGCAGCTTACGTTCTTCCCGGACCTATGGCTACACCTTC,CASSLRSSRTYGYTF
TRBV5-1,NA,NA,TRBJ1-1,TGCGCCAGCAGCTTGCACGGGCCTGAAGCTTTCTTT,CASSLHGPEAFF
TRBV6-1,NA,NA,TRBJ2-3,TGTGCCAGCAGTGATAGGGCTAGCACAGATACGCAGTATTTT,CASSDRASTDTQYF
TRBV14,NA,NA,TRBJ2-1,TGTGCCAGCAGCCCATTGAGGGGGGACTACAATGAGCAGTTCTTC,CASSPLRGDYNEQFF
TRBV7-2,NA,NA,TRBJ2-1,TGTGCCAGCAGCTTAGAATTTGGGGATGAGCAGTTCTTC,CASSLEFGDEQFF
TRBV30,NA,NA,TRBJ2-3,TGTGCCTGGAGCATCCAGACAGATACGCAGTATTTT,CAWSIQTDTQYF
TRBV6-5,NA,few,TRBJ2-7,TGTGCCAGCAGTTCCCAAAACAGGCGGTACGAGCAGTACTTC,CASSSQNRRYEQYF
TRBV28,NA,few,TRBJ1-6,TGTGCCAGCAGTTTCTCCCCAAACCTAGACTCGGAAGGGAATTCACCCCTCCACTTT,CASSFSPNLDSEGNSPLHF
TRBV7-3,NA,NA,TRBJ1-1,TGTGCCAGCAGCTTAAGTATGAACACTGAAGCTTTCTTT,CASSLSMNTEAFF
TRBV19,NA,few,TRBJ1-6,TGTGCCAGTAGTACACAGGGTCGGAATTCACCCCTCCACTTT,CASSTQGRNSPLHF
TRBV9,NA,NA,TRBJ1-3,TGTGCCAGCAGCGTAACTACAGGCGGAAACACCATATATTTT,CASSVTTGGNTIYF
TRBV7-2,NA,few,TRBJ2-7,TGTGCCAGCAGCTTATTGTACGAGCAGTACTTC,CASSLLYEQYF
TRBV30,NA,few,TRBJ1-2,TGTGCCTGGAGTCCCCGGGTTTCCTTGGGCTACACCTTC,CAWSPRVSLGYTF
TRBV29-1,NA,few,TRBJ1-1,TGCAGCGTTGAAGACGGTCCTGTCGCTTTCTTT,CSVEDGPVAFF
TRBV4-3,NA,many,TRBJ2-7,TGCGCCAGCAGCGAAAACCTAGCGAGCTACGAGCAGTACTTC,CASSENLASYEQYF
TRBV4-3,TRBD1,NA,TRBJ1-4,TGCGCCAGCAGCCACGTTACAGGGGGCTCCTTTAATGAAAAACTGTTTTTT,CASSHVTGGSFNEKLFF
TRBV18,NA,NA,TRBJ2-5,TGTGCCAGCTCACCAGGGCGGGAGACCCAGTACTTC,CASSPGRETQYF
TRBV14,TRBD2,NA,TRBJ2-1,TGTGCCAGCAGCCAACCCGGGACTAGCGGATTCAATGAGCAGTTCTTC,CASSQPGTSGFNEQFF
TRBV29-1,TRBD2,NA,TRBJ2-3,TGCAGCGTTTCGAACGGGGGGATCACAGATACGCAGTATTTT,CSVSNGGITDTQYF
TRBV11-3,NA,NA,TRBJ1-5,TGTGCCAGCAGCTTAGAGGAGGGCCAGCCCCAGCATTTT,CASSLEEGQPQHF
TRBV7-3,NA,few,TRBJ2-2,TGTGCCAGCAGCTTAACGGGCCGACAGGCCCCCGGGGAGCTGTTTTTT,CASSLTGRQAPGELFF
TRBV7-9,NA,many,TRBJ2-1,TGTGCCAGCAGCTCGGACAGACATTGGGGCAATGAGCAGTTCTTC,CASSSDRHWGNEQFF
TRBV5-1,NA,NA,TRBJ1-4,TGCGCCAGCAGCACCGGGACTCCAAGGGAAAAACTGTTTTTT,CASSTGTPREKLFF
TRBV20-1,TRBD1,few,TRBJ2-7,TGCAGTGCTGTACAGGGGAACGAGCAGTACTTC,CSAVQGNEQYF
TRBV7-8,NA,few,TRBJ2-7,TGTGCCAGCAGCCTCCAGACCTACGAGCAGTACTTC,CASSLQTYEQYF
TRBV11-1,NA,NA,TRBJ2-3,TGTGCCAGCAGCCCTAGCTCGACAGGGAGGACAGATACGCAGTATTTT,CASSPSSTGRTDTQYF
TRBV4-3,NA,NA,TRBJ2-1,TGCGCCAGCAGCCTAGAGTACGCGGGGTCGTACAATGAGCAGTTCTTC,CASSLEYAGSYNEQFF
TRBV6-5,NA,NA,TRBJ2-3,TGTGCCAGCAGGTCCGGGGGTAGCACAGATACGCAGTATTTT,CASRSGGSTDTQYF
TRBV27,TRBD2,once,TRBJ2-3,TGTGCCAGCAGTTACCGCCCGGGACTAGCGGGGGGGAATACGCAGTATTTT,CASSYRPGLAGGNTQYF
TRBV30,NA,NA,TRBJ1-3,TGTGCCTGGACCAACGGATACTCTGGAAACACCATATATTTT,CAWTNGYSGNTIYF
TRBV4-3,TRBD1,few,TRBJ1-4,TGCGCCAGCAGCCAAGATGGGACAGGGGGAAATGAAAAACTGTTTTTT,CASSQDGTGGNEKLFF
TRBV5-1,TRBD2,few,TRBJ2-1,TGCGCCAGCAGCTTGGGACTAGCGGAGAATGAGCAGTTCTTC,CASSLGLAENEQFF
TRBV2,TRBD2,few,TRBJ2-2,TGTGCCAGCAGCCGGGACTACCTGAACACCGGGGAGCTGTTTTTT,CASSRDYLNTGELFF
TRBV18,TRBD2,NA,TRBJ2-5,TGTGCCAGCTCACCAGGGGGAGGGGAGACCCAGTACTTC,CASSPGGGETQYF
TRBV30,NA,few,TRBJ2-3,TGTGCCTGGAGTCTCGGGGCCGCCACAGATACGCAGTATTTT,CAWSLGAATDTQYF
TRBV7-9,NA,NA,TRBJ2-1,TGTGCTAGCAGCTCGGGGACCGACAATGAGCAGTTCTTC,CASSSGTDNEQFF
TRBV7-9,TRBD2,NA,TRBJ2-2,TGTGCCAGCGCGCGGACTAGCGGCACCGGGGAGCTGTTTTTT,CASARTSGTGELFF
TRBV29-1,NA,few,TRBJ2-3,TGCAGCGTTGTGGACAGTCTTCCGACAGATACGCAGTATTTT,CSVVDSLPTDTQYF
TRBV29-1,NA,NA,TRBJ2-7,TGCAGCGTGACGGGACCCGGCGGTGGACCCTACGAGCAGTACTTC,CSVTGPGGGPYEQYF
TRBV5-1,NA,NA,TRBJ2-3,TGCGCCAGCAGGCGGACTGCAGATACGCAGTATTTT,CASRRTADTQYF
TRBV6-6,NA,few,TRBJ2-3,TGTGCCAGCAGTTCCACAGATACGCAGTATTTT,CASSSTDTQYF
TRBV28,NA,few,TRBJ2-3,TGTGCCAGCAGTAACAGGGTGCCAGATACGCAGTATTTT,CASSNRVPDTQYF